This entry is about one TCR beta chain. No antigen is known for it. To release intraepithelial and lamina propria lymphocytes, the graft tissue was processed. The sample originates from a study of graft-versus-host responses after intestinal transplantation. Points from the study as a whole: Graft-donor T cell macrochimerism in patients accompanied high graft-versus-host to host-versus-graft clonal ratios in allografts. Among recipient marrow samples, GvH clones were found; some appeared first in ileum or blood. Peak GvH clone levels in circulation were associated with early post-transplant HvG declines.

Germline CDR1 is LNHDA and CDR2 is SQIVND (reference sequence). Trimming cost V 5 bases and J 0 bases, with 8 bases left between them. The CDR3 covers 15 residues. Sequencing used immunoSEQ multiplex PCR; TCRdb keeps in-frame clones, though not all of them. The sample has 15,000 to 20,000 clones, roughly 83% seen once. The sequence was obtained from a human patient who received an intestinal transplant, so some T cells may come from the graft donor. The chain is built from TRBV19 and TRBJ2-6; D not certain. The input for sequencing was ileum tissue, taken 584 days after intestinal transplantation. The CDR3 loop reads CASSRISSGANVLTF. As DNA, the CDR3 is TGTGCCAGTAGTCGCATTAGCTCTGGGGCCAACGTCCTGACTTTC.